The 3 T cell receptor beta chains in this list originate from one sample, sequenced in a study of cytotoxic CD8 clonotypes in ibrutinib-treated CLL. The table came from immunoSEQ multiplex PCR; TCRdb's copy has only in-frame clones and leaves some out. The table includes approximately 30,000 clones, around three quarters detected once. Sample: PBMCs, taken after 24 months of ibrutinib treatment. The receptor source for this set is a human donor with chronic lymphocytic leukemia.

This clone was detected only a few times. The V gene is TRBV18, the J gene TRBJ2-7; 9 bases align to TRBD1. The V and J ends lost 3 bases and 7 bases, in that order; junction bases with no gene match: 4. Germline V gene data show CDR1 as KGHSH and CDR2 as LQKENI. This CDR3 is built from 13 residues. CDR3 amino acids: CASSPGQGSEQYF. Written as DNA, the CDR3 is TGTGCCAGCTCACCGGGACAGGGATCTGAGCAGTACTTC. The complete variable domain, with remaining parts taken from reference TRBV18 and TRBJ2-7, reads NAGVMQNPRHLVRRRGQEARLRCSPMKGHSHVYWYRQLPEEGLKFMVYLQKENIIDESGMPKERFSAEFPKEGPSILRIQQVVRGDSAAYFCASSPGQGSEQYFGPGTRLTVT.

The chain uses TRBV30 and TRBJ2-7; 11 nucleotides match TRBD2. Germline CDR1 reads GTSNPN; CDR2 reads SVGIG (reference sequence). With V trimmed by 7 bases and J by 5 bases, 7 bases remained unmatched. CDR3 length: 13 residues. The CDR3 here is CAYALAGAHEQYF. In DNA form, the CDR3 reads TGTGCCTACGCACTAGCGGGGGCCCACGAGCAGTACTTC.

Only a few counts were recorded for this clone. The V gene is TRBV21-1, the J gene TRBJ2-2. TRBV21-1 is termed a pseudogene. This CDR3 contains 16 residues. The CDR3 spells CASSARRGADTGELFF. In DNA, the CDR3 is TGTGCCAGCAGCGCCCGGAGAGGGGCGGACACCGGGGAGCTGTTTTTT.